Listed here are 10 T cell receptor beta chains from one sample, sequenced in a study of T-cell reconstitution after alpha-beta-depleted transplantation in children. Preparation of the TCRbeta library used unique molecular identifiers. One entry per CDR3 protein, called by TCRdb with MiXCR from the PCR reads. The table has hundreds of thousands of distinct CDR3 sequences, 16% seen once. The starting material was PBMCs from the stem cell graft donor, obtained from the stem cell graft. These receptors all come from a human donor who donated a stem cell graft to a child with acute myeloid leukemia.

In this sample, this clonotype turned up a few times. The chain is built from TRBV11-1 and TRBJ2-1, with 8 bases fitting TRBD2. V lost 3 bases and J lost 6; bases outside the gene matches: 16. The CDR3 extends over 18 amino acids. Germline-derived CDR1 and CDR2 are SGHAT and FQDESV (reference sequence). The CDR3 bases are TGTGCCAGCAGCTTCGAGGGGCTAGCGGGTCCCGGGGTCAATGAGCAGTTCTTC. Translated, it gives CASSFEGLAGPGVNEQFF.

The DNA of the CDR3 is TGTGCCAGCAGCTTGGGTTTGGGACTAGCGGCTAATGAGCAGTTCTTC. Translating gives CASSLGLGLAANEQFF. The V gene is TRBV7-9, the J gene TRBJ2-1; 11 nucleotides align to TRBD2. Germline CDR1 SEHNR, CDR2 FQNEAQ (reference sequence). The CDR3 has 16 amino acids. V shed 3 bases and J 7 bases; nucleotides not matched to a gene: 8.

The CDR3 nucleotides read TGTGCCAGCAGCGTAGGAGGGGCCGCGCAGTATTTT. As protein: CASSVGGAAQYF. This chain connects TRBV9 to TRBJ2-3; D may match TRBD1 or TRBD2 (5 bases each). Germline loops: CDR1 SGDLS, CDR2 YYNGEE. Deletions cut 0 bases from V and 10 bases from J, with 9 bases between. This CDR3 is built from 12 residues.

Only a few counts were recorded for this clonotype. The V and J genes are TRBV5-6 and TRBJ2-1, with TRBD1 as a possible D gene (5 bases). The CDR3 spans 17 residues. The germline V gene has CDR1 SGHDT and CDR2 YYEEEE. V was shortened by 0 bases and J by 3 bases, with 16 bases between the two germline ends. This CDR3 reads CASSLGPARGSYNEQFF. CDR3 nucleotides: TGTGCCAGCAGCTTGGGTCCCGCTAGGGGAAGCTACAATGAGCAGTTCTTC.

The rearrangement links TRBV27 to TRBJ2-7, with 7 bases that match TRBD1. The CDR3 has 14 amino acids. The V and J ends lost 5 bases and 1 base, in that order; junction bases with no gene match: 5. Germline loops: CDR1 MNHEY, CDR2 SMNVEV (reference sequence). The CDR3: CASSPGQVSYEQYF. In DNA form, the CDR3 reads TGTGCCAGCAGTCCCGGACAGGTTTCCTACGAGCAGTACTTC.

This clonotype came up many times. The chain uses TRBV20-1 and TRBJ1-1; the D is unclear. V dropped 0 bases and J dropped 0 bases, with 17 bases sitting between them. The CDR3 loop spans 17 amino acids. Germline V CDR1 and CDR2: DFQATT, SNEGSKA (reference sequence). CDR3 protein: CSARDPSPRGLNTEAFF. CDR3 DNA sequence: TGCAGTGCTAGAGATCCCTCTCCGAGAGGGTTGAACACTGAAGCTTTCTTT.

This clonotype was picked up many times. This rearrangement joins TRBV20-1 to TRBJ2-1; maybe TRBD1 (6 bases). The CDR3 spans 13 residues. CDR1 and CDR2 from the germline V gene are DFQATT and SNEGSKA (reference sequence). V lost 2 bases to trimming and J lost 3 bases, with 8 bases between them. CDR3 residues: CSARQGNYNEQFF. DNA for the CDR3: TGCAGTGCTAGACAGGGGAACTACAATGAGCAGTTCTTC.

This clonotype occurred a few times. This chain uses TRBV7-9 with TRBJ2-3, with D perhaps matching TRBD1 (7 bases). The CDR3 totals 15 residues. The germline CDR1 and CDR2 sequences are SEHNR and FQNEAQ (reference sequence). V was shortened by 3 bases and J by 5 bases, with 15 bases between the two germline ends. CDR3 DNA sequence: TGTGCCAGCAGCTTGGAGGGGGCCAAAGGAGATACGCAGTATTTT. Its protein is CASSLEGAKGDTQYF.

This clonotype was detected ten times or more. The V gene is TRBV20-1, the J gene TRBJ1-1; possibly TRBD1 for D (5 bases). The V and J ends lost 1 base and 1 base respectively, with 16 bases between them. The CDR3 has 16 amino acids. Germline CDR1 DFQATT, CDR2 SNEGSKA (reference sequence). DNA of the CDR3: TGCAGTGCTAGAGTTGGTTTCGGGGGTTGGAACACTGAAGCTTTCTTT. This encodes CSARVGFGGWNTEAFF.

The V gene is TRBV27, the J gene TRBJ1-3; a weak D match, TRBD1 (5 bases). The V end was cut by 6 bases, the J end by 2 bases, with 17 bases between. From germline, CDR1 is MNHEY and CDR2 SMNVEV (reference sequence). This CDR3 contains 16 residues. CDR3 in DNA: TGTGCCAGCAGCCTAGTCTTCGGGACGCCTGGAAACACCATATATTTT. This gives the protein CASSLVFGTPGNTIYF.